This is a list of T cell receptor beta chains from one sample in a study of cytomegalovirus exposure and HLA in healthy donors. Sequencing used immunoSEQ multiplex PCR; TCRdb keeps in-frame clones, though not all of them. The specimen's table records 35,000 to 45,000 clones. The material sequenced was PBMCs. These TCRs come from a woman aged 25 to 39 in good health and CMV-seropositive. Each CDR3 is given with its conserved first and last residue. Fields, in order: V gene, J gene, CDR3 length, CDR3 protein.

V gene: TRBV7-8
J gene: TRBJ1-1
CDR3 length: 14
CDR3 protein: CASSKDRADTEAFF

V gene: TRBV9
J gene: TRBJ2-7
CDR3 length: 16
CDR3 protein: CASSPQGRGPAYEQYF

V gene: TRBV6-6
J gene: TRBJ2-6
CDR3 length: 15
CDR3 protein: CAILQVLSGANVLTF

V gene: TRBV4-1
J gene: TRBJ1-6
CDR3 length: 15
CDR3 protein: CASSQGGVSNSPLHF

V gene: TRBV7-2
J gene: TRBJ1-2
CDR3 length: 15
CDR3 protein: CASSLATVTNYGYTF

V gene: TRBV5-1
J gene: TRBJ1-4
CDR3 length: 16
CDR3 protein: CASSSGQGSGGEKLFF

V gene: TRBV28
J gene: TRBJ1-1
CDR3 length: 15
CDR3 protein: CASSSWTGRNTEAFF

V gene: TRBV4-1
J gene: TRBJ2-3
CDR3 length: 16
CDR3 protein: CASARQGPTSTDTQYF

V gene: TRBV5-1
J gene: TRBJ2-5
CDR3 length: 15
CDR3 protein: CASSPRGSGQETQYF

V gene: TRBV5-1
J gene: TRBJ2-3
CDR3 length: 13
CDR3 protein: CASSLRVADTQYF

V gene: TRBV5-1
J gene: TRBJ1-2
CDR3 length: 14
CDR3 protein: CASSLVAGSNGYTF